The source of this T cell receptor (beta chain) is a study of beta chain features in type 1 diabetes. Study results and caveats: PCR could preferentially amplify shorter templates, alike in patients and controls. A moderate, significant TCRB CDR3 shortening appeared in type 1 diabetes across four CD4+ subsets. Unsettled here was the matter of whether HLA type influences TCRB rearrangement.

Turning to this clone: The antigen is not known.

Staining for CD45RO/CCR7/CD25/CD127/CD95/CD27 allowed sorting of CD4+ naive, central memory, regulatory and stem cell-like memory cells. Reverse transcription of all isolated RNA meant that expressed TCRB transcripts were sequenced. Produced via immunoSEQ multiplex PCR; TCRdb's table is partial and in-frame only. The repertoire has more than 300,000 clones, around a tenth of them found once; the top ten carry over 0.45%. The CDR3 covers 15 residues. Germline V gene sequence: CDR1 WNHNN, CDR2 SYGVQD (reference sequence). V lost 3 bases, J lost 0 bases, and 9 bases lay in between. The TCR originated in a man aged 25-40 years with type 1 diabetes. Sample: central memory CD4+ T cells from blood. This chain joins TRBV10-1 and TRBJ2-1, with D maybe TRBD1 (5 bases). Here the CDR3 reads CASSDRVGSYNEQFF. The CDR3 coding sequence is TGCGCCAGCAGTGACAGGGTGGGCTCCTACAATGAGCAGTTCTTC.